This T cell receptor (beta chain) comes out of a study of blood T cell repertoires in COVID-19. Study in general: The cDNA or gDNA used as material had been derived from T cells, B-cell-depleted T cells, or PBMCs.

V was trimmed by 3 bases and J by 3 bases, leaving 12 bases between them. Germline CDR1 SNHLY, CDR2 FYNNEI. The length of the CDR3 is 14 residues. Study processing details: Amplification from reference gene primers served as the basis for estimated nucleated cell counts. Sequencing was performed with immunoSEQ multiplex PCR; in TCRdb, only in-frame clones are kept and a portion is missing. That table furnishes V, J and clone size, whereas the DNA furnished D and trimming. The sample has roughly 69,000 clones; 80% to 90% are singletons. The sequence came from a human donor in a cohort sampled during active COVID-19. Sequences were obtained from peripheral blood. The V call is TRBV2, the J call TRBJ2-7; a weak D match, TRBD2 (5 bases). For the CDR3, the DNA is TGTGCCAGCAGTGATCCCGGGGTCAGCTACGAGCAGTACTTC. Its translation: CASSDPGVSYEQYF.